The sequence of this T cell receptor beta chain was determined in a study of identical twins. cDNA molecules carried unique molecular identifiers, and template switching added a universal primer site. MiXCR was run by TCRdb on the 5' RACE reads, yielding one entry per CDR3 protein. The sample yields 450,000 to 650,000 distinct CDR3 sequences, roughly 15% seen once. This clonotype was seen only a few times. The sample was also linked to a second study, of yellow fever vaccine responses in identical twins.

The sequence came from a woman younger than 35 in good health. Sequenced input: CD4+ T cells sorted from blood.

The chain's CDR3 is CASSLVGYGSDTQYF. The CDR3 nucleotides are TGTGCCAGCAGCTTAGTGGGGTATGGCTCAGATACGCAGTATTTT. The gene calls are TRBV11-2 and TRBJ2-3; D call uncertain. The length of the CDR3 is 15 residues. V shed 1 base and J shed 4 bases, with 12 bases lying between them. CDR1 and CDR2 from the germline V gene are SGHAT and FQNNGV. The entire variable domain, with the rest obtained from reference TRBV11-2 and TRBJ2-3, is as follows: EAGVAQSPRYKIIEKRQSVAFWCNPISGHATLYWYQQILGQGPKLLIQFQNNGVVDDSQLPKDRFSAERLKGVDSTLKIQPAKLEDSAVYLCASSLVGYGSDTQYFGPGTRLTVL.